The entry below gives a single TCR beta chain sequence along with its context. Its antigen is not known. Central memory, naive, regulatory and stem cell-like memory CD4+ cells were sorted by CD45RO/CCR7/CD25/CD127/CD95/CD27. All of the sorted populations showed purity greater than 95%. All of the isolated RNA was reverse transcribed, so expressed TCRB transcripts were sequenced. Profiled with immunoSEQ multiplex PCR; TCRdb holds only in-frame clones, not every one. The sample contains about 19,000 clones, around 50% of which appear only once. This entry belongs to a study of beta chain features in type 1 diabetes. Study-level points and caveats: Reduced insertions and increased deletions marked VDJ junctions in type 1 diabetes patients.

This CDR3 comprises 15 residues. Per the germline V gene, CDR1 is LGHNA and CDR2 is YNFKEQ. The V end lost 0 bases, the J end lost 0 bases, and 8 bases lay between the germline ends. The V call is TRBV4-2, the J call TRBJ1-2; D not certain. The sequence was obtained from a man between 18 and 35 years old in good health. The sample was stem cell memory CD4+ T cells from blood. CDR3 in DNA: TGTGCCAGCAGCCAAGACACAGTCCCTAACTATGGCTACACCTTC. It yields the protein CASSQDTVPNYGYTF.